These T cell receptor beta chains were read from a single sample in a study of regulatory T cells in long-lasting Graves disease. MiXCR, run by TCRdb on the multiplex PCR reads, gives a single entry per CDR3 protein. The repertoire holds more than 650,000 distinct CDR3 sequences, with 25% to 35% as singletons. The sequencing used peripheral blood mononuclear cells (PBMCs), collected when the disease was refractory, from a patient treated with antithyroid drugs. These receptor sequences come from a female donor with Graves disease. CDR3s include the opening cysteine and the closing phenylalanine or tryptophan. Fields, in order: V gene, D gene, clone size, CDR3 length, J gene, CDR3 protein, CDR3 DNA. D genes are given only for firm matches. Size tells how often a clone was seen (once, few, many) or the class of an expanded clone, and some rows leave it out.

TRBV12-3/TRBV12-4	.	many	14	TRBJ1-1	CASSPTGMSDRAFF	TGTGCCAGCAGTCCCACCGGCATGTCGGATCGGGCTTTCTTT
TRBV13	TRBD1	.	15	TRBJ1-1	CASSLGEGAVTEAFF	TGTGCCAGCAGCTTAGGCGAGGGGGCAGTAACTGAAGCTTTCTTT
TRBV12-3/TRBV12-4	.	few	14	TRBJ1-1	CASSFRGAGTEAFF	TGTGCCAGCAGCTTCCGGGGCGCAGGGACTGAAGCTTTCTTT
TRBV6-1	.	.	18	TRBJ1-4	CASSRTTGVTSTNEKLFF	TGTGCCAGCAGCCGAACGACAGGAGTAACATCAACTAATGAAAAACTGTTTTTT
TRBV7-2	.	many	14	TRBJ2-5	CASSLGVIGETQYF	TGTGCCAGCAGCTTAGGAGTGATCGGGGAGACCCAGTACTTC
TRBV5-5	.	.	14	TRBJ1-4	CASSLEDGLGILFF	TGTGCCAGCAGCTTGGAGGACGGGCTCGGGATCCTGTTTTTT
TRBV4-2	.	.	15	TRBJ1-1	CASSQIGAGGTEAFF	TGTGCCAGCAGCCAAATCGGGGCGGGTGGGACTGAAGCTTTCTTT
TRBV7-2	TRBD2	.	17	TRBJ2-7	CASSYTTRTSGSYEQYF	TGTGCCAGCAGCTACACCACCCGGACTAGCGGGAGTTACGAGCAGTACTTC
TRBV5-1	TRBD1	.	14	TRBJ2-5	CASRPGTGKETQYF	TGCGCCAGCAGACCCGGGACAGGGAAAGAGACCCAGTACTTC
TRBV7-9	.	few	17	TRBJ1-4	CASSARRLRDTNEKLFF	TGTGCCAGCAGCGCCAGGCGTCTTCGGGACACTAATGAAAAACTGTTTTTT
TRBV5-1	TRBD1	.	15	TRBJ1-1	CASSLQVGGNTEAFF	TGCGCCAGCAGCTTGCAGGTAGGGGGCAACACTGAAGCTTTCTTT
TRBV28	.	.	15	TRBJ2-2	CASSRKGGWSGELFF	TGTGCCAGCAGCAGAAAGGGGGGATGGAGCGGGGAGCTGTTTTTT
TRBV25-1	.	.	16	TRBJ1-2	CASSEPDHRGKGGYTF	TGTGCCAGCAGTGAACCGGACCACCGAGGAAAAGGGGGCTACACCTTC
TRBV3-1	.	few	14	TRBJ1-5	CASSPGRSNQPQHF	TGTGCCAGCAGCCCGGGACGAAGCAATCAGCCCCAGCATTTT
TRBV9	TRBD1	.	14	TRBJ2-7	CASSVRTTGGQQYF	TGTGCCAGCAGCGTACGGACCACAGGGGGCCAGCAGTACTTC
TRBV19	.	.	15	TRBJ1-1	CASSVTGTGSTEAFF	TGTGCCAGTAGCGTAACCGGGACGGGGAGCACTGAAGCTTTCTTT
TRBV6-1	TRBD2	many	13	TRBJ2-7	CASILAGGYEQYF	TGTGCCAGCATACTAGCGGGAGGTTACGAGCAGTACTTC
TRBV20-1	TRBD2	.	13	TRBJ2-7	CSARLAGKYEQYF	TGCAGTGCTAGACTAGCGGGAAAGTACGAGCAGTACTTC
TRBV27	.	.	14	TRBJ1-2	CASSFAAPTYGYTF	TGTGCCAGCAGTTTTGCAGCCCCAACCTATGGCTACACCTTC
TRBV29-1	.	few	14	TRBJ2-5	CSVEFPDLLETQYF	TGCAGCGTTGAGTTTCCGGACCTCTTGGAGACCCAGTACTTC
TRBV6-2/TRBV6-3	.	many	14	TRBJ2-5	CASRYSGTQETQYF	TGTGCCAGCAGATATTCCGGGACTCAAGAGACCCAGTACTTC
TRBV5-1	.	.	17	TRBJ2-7	CASSLDLVSSYSYEQYF	TGCGCCAGCAGCTTGGATCTAGTCTCGTCCTACTCCTACGAGCAGTACTTC
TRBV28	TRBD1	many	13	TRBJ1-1	CATRTGLITEAFF	TGTGCCACCCGGACAGGGTTGATCACTGAAGCTTTCTTT
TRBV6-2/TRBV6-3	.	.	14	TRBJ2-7	CASSAFGLTVEQYF	TGTGCCAGCAGTGCGTTCGGGCTAACCGTCGAGCAGTACTTC
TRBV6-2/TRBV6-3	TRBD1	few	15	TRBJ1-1	CATNRGTEANTEAFF	TGTGCCACGAACCGGGGGACAGAAGCGAACACTGAAGCTTTCTTT
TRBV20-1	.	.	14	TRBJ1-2	CSARSGEIDYGYTF	TGCAGTGCTCGTTCGGGGGAAATCGACTATGGCTACACCTTC
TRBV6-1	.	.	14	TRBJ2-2	CASTNIANTGELFF	TGTGCCAGCACCAACATTGCGAACACCGGGGAGCTGTTTTTT
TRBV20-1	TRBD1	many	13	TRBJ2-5	CSATGTDQETQYF	TGCAGTGCGACCGGGACAGACCAAGAGACCCAGTACTTC
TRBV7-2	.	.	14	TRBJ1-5	CASSLGRAEQPQHF	TGTGCCAGCAGCTTAGGCAGGGCGGAACAGCCCCAGCATTTT
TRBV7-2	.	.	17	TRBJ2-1	CASSRSLTGLGLVGQFF	TGTGCCAGCAGCCGGTCCCTTACGGGACTGGGGTTGGTAGGGCAGTTCTTC
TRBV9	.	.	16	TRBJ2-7	CASSVSGSGFPYEQYF	TGTGCCAGCAGCGTTTCGGGTTCCGGCTTCCCCTACGAGCAGTACTTC
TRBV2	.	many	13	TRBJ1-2	CASSDWGVAGYTF	TGTGCCAGCAGTGATTGGGGGGTCGCTGGCTACACCTTC
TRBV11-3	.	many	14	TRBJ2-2	CASSFSDADGELFF	TGTGCCAGCAGCTTTTCTGATGCGGACGGGGAGCTGTTTTTT
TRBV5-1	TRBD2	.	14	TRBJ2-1	CASSRAGGDNEQFF	TGCGCCAGCAGCCGAGCGGGAGGGGACAATGAGCAGTTCTTC
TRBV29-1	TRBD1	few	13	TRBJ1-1	CSVVDRAGTEAFF	TGCAGCGTTGTGGACAGGGCGGGCACTGAAGCTTTCTTT
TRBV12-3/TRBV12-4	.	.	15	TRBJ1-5	CASSLMDSPNQPQHF	TGTGCCAGCAGTTTAATGGACAGTCCCAATCAGCCCCAGCATTTT
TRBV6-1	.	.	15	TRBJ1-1	CASHIGTGVNTEAFF	TGTGCCAGCCATATCGGGACGGGGGTTAACACTGAAGCTTTCTTT
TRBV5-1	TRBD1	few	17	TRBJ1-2	CASSLGGQRMLTYGYTF	TGCGCCAGCAGCTTGGGGGGACAGCGTATGCTTACGTATGGCTACACCTTC
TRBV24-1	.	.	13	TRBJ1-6	CATSATGYSPLHF	TGTGCCACCAGTGCCACAGGGTATTCACCCCTCCACTTT
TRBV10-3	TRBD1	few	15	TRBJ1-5	CAISDYRGINQPQHF	TGTGCCATCAGTGACTACAGGGGTATCAATCAGCCCCAGCATTTT
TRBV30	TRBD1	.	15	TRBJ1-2	CAWSVSDRGPYGYTF	TGTGCCTGGAGTGTTTCCGACAGGGGGCCATATGGCTACACCTTC
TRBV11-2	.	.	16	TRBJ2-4	CASSFIQGYGKNIQYF	TGTGCCAGCAGCTTCATACAGGGCTATGGCAAAAACATTCAGTACTTC
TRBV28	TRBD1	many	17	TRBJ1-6	CASSPKLTGGVYSPLHF	TGTGCCAGCAGTCCCAAACTTACAGGGGGCGTATATTCACCCCTCCACTTT
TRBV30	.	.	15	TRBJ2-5	CAWTQPSGGGETQYF	TGTGCCTGGACTCAACCTTCTGGGGGTGGAGAGACCCAGTACTTC
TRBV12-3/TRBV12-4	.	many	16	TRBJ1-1	CASSFGRRTVNTEAFF	TGTGCCAGCAGTTTCGGCAGGAGAACAGTGAACACTGAAGCTTTCTTT
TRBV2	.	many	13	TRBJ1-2	CASSFDRARGYTF	TGTGCCAGCAGTTTCGACAGAGCTCGGGGCTACACCTTC